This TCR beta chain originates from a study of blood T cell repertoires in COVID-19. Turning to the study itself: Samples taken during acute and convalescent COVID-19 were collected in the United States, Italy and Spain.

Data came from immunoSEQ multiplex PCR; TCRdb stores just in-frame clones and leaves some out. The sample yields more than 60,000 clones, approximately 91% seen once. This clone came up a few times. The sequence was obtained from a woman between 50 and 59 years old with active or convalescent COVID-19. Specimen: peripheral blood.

CDR3 coding DNA: TGTGCCAGCAGTGAGTTCTGGCAGGGGGTGAAGGATACGCAGTATTTT. Amino acid sequence: CASSEFWQGVKDTQYF. V and J are TRBV6-1 and TRBJ2-3, with TRBD1 matching over 7 bases. The junction had 12 bases not matched to a gene; V was cut back by 3 bases and J by 6 bases. Germline CDR1 reads MNHNS; CDR2 reads SASEGT. The CDR3 has 16 amino acids.